The T cell receptor beta chain under discussion was sequenced for a study of shared clonotypes between healthy human individuals. Turning to the study itself: Per-donor plates numbered three CD4 naive, three CD4 memory, two CD8 naive and one CD8 memory. Study conclusions and caveats: In contrast to clonotypes shared by all four donors, non-shared clonotypes had lower generation probabilities. Naive subsets usually exceeded memory subsets in estimated richness.

The CDR3 is made up of 18 amino acids. J lost 2 bases, V lost 2 bases, and 14 bases had no gene match. The germline CDR1 and CDR2 sequences are MDHEN and SYDVKM. Naive-designated CD8 cells lacked CD45RO, were positively enriched for CCR7, and omitted terminally differentiated effector memory CD45RA+ cells. Note on this clone: Its antigen is unidentified.

Deep-level assay runs were performed. Data came from immunoSEQ multiplex PCR; TCRdb stores just in-frame clones and leaves some out. The sample gives around 1.9 million clones, just under 95% of which show up once; roughly 1.7% is in the top ten. The TCR originated in a man aged 18 to 30 in good health. Some clones in this sample may be carry-over from other donors' samples. This chain connects TRBV28 to TRBJ2-5; TRBD2 agrees at 7 bases. The sample consisted of naive CD8+ T cells from PBMCs. The CDR3 sequence: CASSLALVAGVYQETQYF. The CDR3, as DNA: TGTGCCAGCAGTTTAGCCCTCGTGGCGGGAGTATATCAAGAGACCCAGTACTTC.